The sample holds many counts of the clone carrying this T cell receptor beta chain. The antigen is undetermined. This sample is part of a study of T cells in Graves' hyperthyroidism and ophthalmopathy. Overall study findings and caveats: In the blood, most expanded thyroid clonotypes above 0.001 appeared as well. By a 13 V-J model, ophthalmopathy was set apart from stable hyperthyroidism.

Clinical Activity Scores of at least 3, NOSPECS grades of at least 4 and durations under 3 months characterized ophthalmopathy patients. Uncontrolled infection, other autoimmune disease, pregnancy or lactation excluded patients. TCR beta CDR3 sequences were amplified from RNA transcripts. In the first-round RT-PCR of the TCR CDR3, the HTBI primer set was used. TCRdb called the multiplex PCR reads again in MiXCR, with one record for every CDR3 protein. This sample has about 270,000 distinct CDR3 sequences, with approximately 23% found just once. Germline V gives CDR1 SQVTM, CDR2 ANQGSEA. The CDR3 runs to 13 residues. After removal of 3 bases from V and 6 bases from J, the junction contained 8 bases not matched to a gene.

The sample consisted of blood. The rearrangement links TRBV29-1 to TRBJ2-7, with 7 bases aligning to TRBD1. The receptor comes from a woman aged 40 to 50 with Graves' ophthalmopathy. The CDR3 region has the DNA TGCAGCGTTGATGGTCAGGGGGTAGGCGAGCAGTACTTC. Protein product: CSVDGQGVGEQYF.